This passage covers 13 T cell receptor beta chains from one sample sequenced in a study of identical twins. TCRdb itself ran the 5' RACE reads through MiXCR, one entry per CDR3 protein. Of roughly 750,000 distinct CDR3 sequences listed, 21% are singletons. These data were also reused for a study on T cells expressing NK-cell markers.

Sequenced input: PBMCs. The receptors stem from a young woman in good health.

V usage is TRBV12-3 or TRBV12-4 and J usage is TRBJ2-5, with 8 bases matching TRBD2. After removal of 6 bases from V and 4 bases from J, the junction contained 19 bases not matched to a gene. The CDR3 runs to 18 residues. This chain's CDR3 is CASSTLGRAGVFGETQYF. CDR3 DNA: TGTGCCAGCAGCACTCTCGGGAGGGCCGGGGTGTTTGGAGAGACCCAGTACTTC.

J is TRBJ1-1 and V is TRBV7-9; D remains ambiguous. V was cut by 5 bases and J by 3 bases, with 13 bases left in between. This CDR3 spans 14 amino acids. Germline lookup yields CDR1 SEHNR and CDR2 FQNEAQ (reference sequence). The CDR3 nucleotides read TGTGCCAGCAGCCCCCAAGGTTCGGACACTGAAGCTTTCTTT. Protein sequence: CASSPQGSDTEAFF. The full variable domain, its missing parts supplied by reference TRBV7-9 and TRBJ1-1, is DTGVSQNPRHKITKRGQNVTFRCDPISEHNRLYWYRQTLGQGPEFLTYFQNEAQLEKSRLLSDRFSAERPKGSFSTLEIQRTEQGDSAMYLCASSPQGSDTEAFFGQGTRLTVV.

This rearrangement joins TRBV9 to TRBJ2-1; 10 positions agree with TRBD2. Per germline, CDR1 SGDLS and CDR2 YYNGEE. CDR3 length: 17 amino acids. V trimming: 3 bases; J trimming: 0 bases; junction bases outside the gene matches: 6. CDR3 amino acids: CASSGGSSGSSYNEQFF. The CDR3, as DNA: TGTGCCAGCAGCGGGGGTTCTAGCGGGAGCTCCTACAATGAGCAGTTCTTC.

This clonotype appeared many times. The J gene is TRBJ2-1, the V gene TRBV12-3 or TRBV12-4, with 14 nucleotides matching TRBD2. The CDR3 loop spans 16 amino acids. J lost 4 bases, V lost 5 bases, and 4 bases had no gene match. Here the CDR3 reads CASSPRLAGGYNEQFF. CDR3 sequence (DNA): TGTGCCAGCAGTCCTAGACTAGCGGGAGGGTACAATGAGCAGTTCTTC.

The chain links TRBV5-1 to TRBJ2-7; 10 bases fit TRBD2. J was trimmed by 8 bases and V by 3 bases; bases with no gene match: 11. Germline V gene lookup returns CDR1 SGHRS and CDR2 YFSETQ. CDR3 length: 15 amino acids. The DNA for the CDR3 is TGCGCCAGCAGCTGGACTTTCAAGCGGGAGGGCAAGCAGTACTTC. Its protein is CASSWTFKREGKQYF. The whole variable domain, remainder taken from reference TRBV5-1 and TRBJ2-7, is KAGVTQTPRYLIKTRGQQVTLSCSPISGHRSVSWYQQTPGQGLQFLFEYFSETQRNKGNFPGRFSGRQFSNSRSEMNVSTLELGDSALYLCASSWTFKREGKQYFGPGTRLTVT.

The chain is built from TRBV9 and TRBJ2-3; no firm D call. Trimming removed 4 bases from V and 2 bases from J, with 11 bases in between. Germline-derived CDR1 and CDR2 are SGDLS and YYNGEE. This CDR3 spans 14 amino acids. This CDR3 is CASSPLVVTDTQYF. The CDR3 DNA sequence: TGTGCCAGCAGCCCGCTTGTGGTCACAGATACGCAGTATTTT.

The chain couples TRBV5-1 to TRBJ2-3, with 7 bases identical to TRBD2. This CDR3 comprises 14 residues. Germline V lookup: CDR1 SGHRS, CDR2 YFSETQ. After removal of 5 bases from V and 5 bases from J, the junction contained 8 bases not matched to a gene. The CDR3: CASRDRGEVDTQYF. The DNA of the CDR3 is TGCGCCAGCAGAGATCGGGGGGAGGTAGATACGCAGTATTTT. The variable domain in full, completed from reference TRBV5-1 and TRBJ2-3, reads KAGVTQTPRYLIKTRGQQVTLSCSPISGHRSVSWYQQTPGQGLQFLFEYFSETQRNKGNFPGRFSGRQFSNSRSEMNVSTLELGDSALYLCASRDRGEVDTQYFGPGTRLTVL.

The chain links TRBV20-1 to TRBJ1-6; TRBD1 might be the D (5 bases). CDR3 length: 13 residues. The germline V gene has CDR1 DFQATT and CDR2 SNEGSKA (reference sequence). V lost 7 bases and J lost 9, with 16 bases in between. The CDR3 coding sequence is TGCAGTGGCACAGAGTCGAGGGGTTCACCCCTCCACTTT. Its translation: CSGTESRGSPLHF.

Remarks on this clonotype: Relative to the germline gene, one junction end is altered; a read error may explain this. The rearrangement joins TRBV20-1 to TRBJ2-7; unclear D gene. This CDR3 has 8 residues. Germline values: CDR1 DFQATT, CDR2 SNEGSKA (reference sequence). CDR3 loop: CSLYGQYF. The DNA for the CDR3 is TGCAGTCTCTACGGGCAGTACTTC.

The sample holds many counts of this clonotype. V usage is TRBV6-1 and J usage is TRBJ1-2; no clear D. This CDR3 has 13 residues. The germline V gene encodes CDR1 MNHNS and CDR2 SASEGT. V lost 10 bases and J lost 4, with 16 bases in between. The CDR3 loop is CATYRGIGYGYTF. CDR3 nucleotides: TGTGCCACCTATAGAGGGATCGGCTATGGCTACACCTTC.

The J gene is TRBJ2-2, the V gene TRBV12-3 or TRBV12-4; 7 bases line up with TRBD1. The trim removed 7 bases at V and 6 bases at J, leaving 8 bases unmatched. This CDR3 contains 14 residues. This CDR3 is CASTPGTGAGELFF. CDR3 DNA: TGTGCCAGCACCCCGGGTACAGGGGCCGGGGAGCTGTTTTTT.

This clonotype was found a few times. This chain connects TRBV20-1 to TRBJ2-3; 11 bases fit TRBD2. The germline V gene encodes CDR1 DFQATT and CDR2 SNEGSKA (reference sequence). CDR3 length equals 14 residues. J gave up 3 bases and V 5 bases, and 4 bases lay outside the gene matches. This CDR3 is CSALAGGKTDTQYF. Written as DNA, the CDR3 is TGCAGTGCTTTAGCGGGAGGGAAGACAGATACGCAGTATTTT.

The chain employs TRBV20-1 and TRBJ1-5, with D possibly being TRBD1 (5 bases). CDR1 DFQATT and CDR2 SNEGSKA come from the germline V gene (reference sequence). The CDR3 has 17 amino acids. The V end lost 0 bases, the J end lost 6 bases, and 21 bases lay between the germline ends. DNA of the CDR3: TGCAGTGCTAGAGATCCTCGGTCCCCTTTTGGGGGTCAGCCCCAGCATTTT. As protein: CSARDPRSPFGGQPQHF.